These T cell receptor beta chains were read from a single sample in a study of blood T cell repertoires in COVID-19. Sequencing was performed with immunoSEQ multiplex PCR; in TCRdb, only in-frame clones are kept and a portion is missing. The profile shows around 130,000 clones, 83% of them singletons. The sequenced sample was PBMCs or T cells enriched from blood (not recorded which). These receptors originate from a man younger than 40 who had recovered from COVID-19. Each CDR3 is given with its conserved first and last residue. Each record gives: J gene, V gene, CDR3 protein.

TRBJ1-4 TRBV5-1 CASSLAGQRSEKLFF
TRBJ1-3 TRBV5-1 CASSSGGTGNTIYF
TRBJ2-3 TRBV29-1 CSVPRQIAGDTQYF
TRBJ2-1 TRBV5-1 CASSSGQAEGNEQFF
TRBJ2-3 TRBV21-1 CASSRNSGRPHTDTQYF
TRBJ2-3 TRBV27 CASSLRGQGRDTQYF
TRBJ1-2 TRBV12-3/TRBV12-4 CASSFLGGGGYTF
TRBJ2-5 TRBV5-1 CASSPGGIAGEETQYF
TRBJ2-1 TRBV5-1 CASSPGTGGENNEQFF
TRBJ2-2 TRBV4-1 CASSQVRSTGELFF
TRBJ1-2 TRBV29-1 CSAMTDSSYGYTF
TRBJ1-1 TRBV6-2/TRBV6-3 CASSGQGPNTEAFF
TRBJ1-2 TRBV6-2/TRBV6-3 CASSYAQTVAYGYTF
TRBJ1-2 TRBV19 CASRPEDRFYGYTF
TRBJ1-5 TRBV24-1 CATSPGQGANQPQHF
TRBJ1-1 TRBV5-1 CASSLGQGLTEAFF
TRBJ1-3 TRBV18 CASSPSGQGAGNTIYF
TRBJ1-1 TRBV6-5 CASSYSNRNTEAFF
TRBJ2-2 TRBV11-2 CASSLRGVGTGELFF
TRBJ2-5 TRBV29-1 CSVARLEMYQETQYF
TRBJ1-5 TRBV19 CASRRTGGVQPQHF
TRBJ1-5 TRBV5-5 CASSPWEGGQPQHF
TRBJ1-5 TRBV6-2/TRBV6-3 CASSNRGEGDQPQHF
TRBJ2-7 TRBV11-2 CASSLVPAETYEQYF
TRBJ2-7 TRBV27 CASSLMTGNSYEQYF
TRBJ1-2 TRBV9 CASSPSGTPYGYTF
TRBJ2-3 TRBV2 CASSKEAASTDTQYF
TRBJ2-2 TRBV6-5 CASITLATNTGELFF